A selection of T cell receptor beta chains follows, all from one sample in a study of cytomegalovirus exposure and HLA in healthy donors. Data came from immunoSEQ multiplex PCR; TCRdb stores just in-frame clones and leaves some out. Here the sample spans about 140,000 clones, roughly nine tenths being singletons. The specimen was PBMCs. These receptor sequences come from a man aged 18 to 35 in good health and CMV-seronegative. CDR3s include the opening cysteine and the closing phenylalanine or tryptophan. The D gene is left open where the match is weak. A row's size may be missing; if present it is once, few, many or a size class.

length,size,D,V,J,DNA,CDR3
13,NA,NA,TRBV7-8,TRBJ2-3,TGTGCCAGCAGCTTATACAGGGCCGATACGCAGTATTTT,CASSLYRADTQYF
14,few,NA,TRBV4-2,TRBJ2-7,TGTGCCAGCAGCCGAATCGGGACTGACGACGAGCAGTACTTC,CASSRIGTDDEQYF
16,NA,TRBD2,TRBV5-6,TRBJ2-2,TGTGCCAGCCGGACGAACGGGGGGTTGACCACCGGGGAGCTGTTTTTT,CASRTNGGLTTGELFF
12,NA,NA,TRBV5-4,TRBJ2-7,TGTGCCAGCAGCTTGGGAGGATACGAGCAGTACTTC,CASSLGGYEQYF
12,NA,NA,TRBV7-8,TRBJ2-1,TGTGCCAGCAGTTCTCCTGTCCATGAGCAGTTCTTC,CASSSPVHEQFF
15,NA,NA,TRBV9,TRBJ2-1,TGTGCCAGCAGCGGCGGAGCAGGGGCCGGCAATGAGCAGTTCTTC,CASSGGAGAGNEQFF
13,NA,TRBD2,TRBV6-5,TRBJ2-7,TGTGCCAGCAGTGGGGGACTACCGCGAGAGCAGTACTTC,CASSGGLPREQYF
15,NA,NA,TRBV9,TRBJ2-7,TGTGCCAGCAGCGTAGGCGGGACTCGTGGAAACGAGCAGTACTTC,CASSVGGTRGNEQYF
13,once,TRBD1,TRBV18,TRBJ2-7,TGTGCCAGCTCACCACAGGGGGCAAACGAGCAGTACTTC,CASSPQGANEQYF
16,NA,NA,TRBV4-2,TRBJ1-6,TGTGCCAGCAGCCAAGTCACCCGGCAGGCCCATTCACCCCTCCACTTT,CASSQVTRQAHSPLHF
15,NA,NA,TRBV4-1,TRBJ1-1,TGCGCCAGCAGCCAAGGGCCTCGAACGAACACTGAAGCTTTCTTT,CASSQGPRTNTEAFF
14,NA,NA,TRBV7-8,TRBJ1-1,TGTGCCAGCAGCTTAGCTAGACAGCACACTGAAGCTTTCTTT,CASSLARQHTEAFF
18,once,NA,TRBV4-3,TRBJ1-1,TGCGCCAGCAGCCAAACGTCGGGTTCCGGCAGGGGTGGTGATGAAGCTTTCTTT,CASSQTSGSGRGGDEAFF
11,NA,NA,TRBV4-3,TRBJ1-2,TGCGCCAGCAGCCAAGGGCCGCGCTACACCTTC,CASSQGPRYTF
17,NA,NA,TRBV2,TRBJ2-6,TGTGCCAGCAGTGAAGCGCGGGCCGCGGCTGGGGCCAACGTCCTGACTTTC,CASSEARAAAGANVLTF
14,NA,TRBD1,TRBV15,TRBJ1-2,TGTGCCACCAGCAGAGGGGACAGGGTCTATGGCTACACCTTC,CATSRGDRVYGYTF
13,once,NA,TRBV5-6,TRBJ1-1,TGTGCCAGCAGCCTTTCTTGGGGCAGGGAAGCTTTCTTT,CASSLSWGREAFF
15,NA,NA,TRBV10-3,TRBJ2-5,TGTGCCATCAGTGAGTCTAACAGGGTCGAAGAGACCCAGTACTTC,CAISESNRVEETQYF
14,few,TRBD1,TRBV6-1,TRBJ2-2,TGTGCCAGCAGGGGACAGCGAGGGTCCGGGGAGCTGTTTTTT,CASRGQRGSGELFF
15,NA,NA,TRBV7-2,TRBJ1-1,TGTGCCAGCAGCTCAGGGATAGGGATGAACACTGAAGCTTTCTTT,CASSSGIGMNTEAFF
14,NA,NA,TRBV11-2,TRBJ1-2,TGTGCCAGCAGCCTATCGGCCCAGGGTGGAGGCTACACCTTC,CASSLSAQGGGYTF
11,NA,NA,TRBV27,TRBJ2-1,TGTGCCAGCGGGCCCTACAATGAGCAGTTCTTC,CASGPYNEQFF
14,NA,TRBD2,TRBV7-6,TRBJ2-3,TGTGCCAGCAGCTCTCGGGGGGTGGCAGATACGCAGTATTTT,CASSSRGVADTQYF
14,once,NA,TRBV5-8,TRBJ2-3,TGTGCCAGCGCTGCCCGAGGGAGCACAGATACGCAGTATTTT,CASAARGSTDTQYF
18,many,TRBD1,TRBV5-6,TRBJ2-6,TGTGCCAGCAGCCCCAGACAGGGGTTGGCGACTGGGGCCAACGTCCTGACTTTC,CASSPRQGLATGANVLTF
14,NA,TRBD1,TRBV13,TRBJ2-7,TGTGCCAGCAGCTTACAGGGGGACTCCTACGAGCAGTACTTC,CASSLQGDSYEQYF
17,NA,NA,TRBV11-2,TRBJ2-7,TGTGCCAGCAGCTTAGTAGGGGCAGGGCTTTACTCCTACGAGCAGTACTTC,CASSLVGAGLYSYEQYF
15,NA,TRBD1,TRBV7-2,TRBJ2-1,TGTGCCAGCAGCCTGAGGGGGACAGGCCCCAATGAGCAGTTCTTC,CASSLRGTGPNEQFF
13,NA,TRBD2,TRBV7-9,TRBJ2-1,TGTGCCAGCAGCTTATCGACTAGCGGGGAGCAGTTCTTC,CASSLSTSGEQFF
15,NA,NA,TRBV5-8,TRBJ2-5,TGTGCCAGCAGCCCGAGGGTAGGACAGCAAGAGACCCAGTACTTC,CASSPRVGQQETQYF
14,NA,NA,TRBV11-2,TRBJ1-4,TGTGCCAGCAGCCTAACGTCAACTAATGAAAAACTGTTTTTT,CASSLTSTNEKLFF
12,NA,NA,TRBV25-1,TRBJ2-5,TGTGCCAGCAGAAGACTGGAAGAGACCCAGTACTTC,CASRRLEETQYF
18,NA,TRBD1,TRBV4-3,TRBJ2-7,TGCGCCAGCAGCCAGCACATCCCGGGACAGGGGCAATTCAACGAGCAGTACTTC,CASSQHIPGQGQFNEQYF
14,NA,TRBD1,TRBV7-9,TRBJ1-1,TGTGCCAGCAGCCCCCGGACAGGGGGCACTGAAGCTTTCTTT,CASSPRTGGTEAFF
13,NA,NA,TRBV9,TRBJ2-5,TGTGCCAGCACCAGGTCCCCCCAAGAGACCCAGTACTTC,CASTRSPQETQYF
19,NA,TRBD2,TRBV5-6,TRBJ2-3,TGTGCCAGCAGCTTGGGTCGGATAGCGGGAGGGCCTTACGCAGATACGCAGTATTTT,CASSLGRIAGGPYADTQYF
14,NA,TRBD1,TRBV7-8,TRBJ2-1,TGTGCCAACTCCCGGGACAGGGGCCCTGGTGAGCAGTTCTTC,CANSRDRGPGEQFF